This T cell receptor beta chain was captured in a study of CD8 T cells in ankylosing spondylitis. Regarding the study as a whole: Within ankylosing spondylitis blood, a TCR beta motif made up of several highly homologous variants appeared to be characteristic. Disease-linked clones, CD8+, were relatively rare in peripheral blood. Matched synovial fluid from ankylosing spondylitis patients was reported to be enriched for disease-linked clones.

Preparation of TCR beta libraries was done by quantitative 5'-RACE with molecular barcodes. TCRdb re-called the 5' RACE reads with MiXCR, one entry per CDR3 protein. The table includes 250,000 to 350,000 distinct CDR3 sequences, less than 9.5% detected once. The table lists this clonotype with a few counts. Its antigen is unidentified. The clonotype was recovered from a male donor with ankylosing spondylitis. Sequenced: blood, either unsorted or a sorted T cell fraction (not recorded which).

DNA for the CDR3: TGTGCCAGCGGACTATCTATAGAGACCCAGTACTTC. It is translated as CASGLSIETQYF. The chain has TRBV2 and TRBJ2-5; possibly TRBD2 for D (6 bases). This CDR3 is built from 12 residues. V lost 8 bases and J 4 bases, leaving 11 bases between the germline ends. Germline CDR1 and CDR2: SNHLY and FYNNEI.